The entry below describes one T cell receptor (beta chain). Antigen: not known. Time point reported: week 35, safety follow-up. The content of each vaccine dose was 300 ug of mutant IDH1 20-mer peptide, and topical imiquimod accompanied it. The data belong to a study of a mutant IDH1 vaccine in newly diagnosed glioma. Whole-study context: The treated population exhibited a male proportion of around 62%, a female proportion of 37.5%, and a mean age of approximately 42 years. Receipt of radiotherapy, temozolomide, or both preceded the study, and most received both. It was at week 35 that visit V12 occurred, and at week 47 that visit V13 did. Overall study findings and caveats: Immune responses arising from the vaccine appeared in roughly 95% of patients.

Profiling relied on immunoSEQ multiplex PCR, and the TCRdb table lists in-frame clones only, not all of them. The sample includes some 42,000 clones, 83% of them seen just once. V was clipped by 6 bases and J by 7 bases, with 19 bases between them. The germline CDR1 and CDR2 sequences are LGHNA and YSLEER. The CDR3 has 16 residues. The material sequenced was PBMCs, taken from a glioma patient whose treatment included an IDH1 peptide vaccine. The rearrangement links TRBV4-3 to TRBJ1-6, with a possible D match to TRBD1 (6 bases). The TCR originated in a woman aged 50 to 65 with glioma. CDR3: CASSRIAGAGNSPLHF. CDR3 nucleotides: TGCGCCAGCAGTCGAATAGCGGGGGCAGGGAATTCACCCCTCCACTTT.